This T cell receptor (beta chain) was sequenced in a study of blood T cell repertoires in COVID-19. For the study at large: Italy, Spain and the United States were the sources of the convalescent and acute COVID-19 samples.

Study processing details: The authors estimated nucleated cell counts from reference gene primer amplification. Method: immunoSEQ multiplex PCR; TCRdb's copy keeps in-frame clones and lacks some. The V and J calls and clone size were taken over from that table, and D and trimming were inferred from the DNA. The sample comprises some 200,000 clones, 70% to 90% of which are singletons, and 2.5% to 3.5% rests with the top ten. Those who participated ranged in age from roughly 18 to 90 years and resided in some 24 US areas. V lost 4 bases, J lost 3 bases, and 12 bases stayed unmatched. Germline V gene data show CDR1 as LGHNA and CDR2 as YSLEER. This CDR3 is built from 16 residues.

The sample comprised PBMCs or T cells enriched from blood (not recorded which). This TCR came from a woman aged 45-60 years in a cohort exposed to, infected with or recovered from COVID-19 (not recorded which). The chain links TRBV4-3 to TRBJ2-7; 7 bases agree with TRBD2. The CDR3 protein is CASSPTSGAGGYEQYF. Here the CDR3 DNA reads TGCGCCAGCAGCCCCACAAGCGGGGCCGGGGGCTACGAGCAGTACTTC.